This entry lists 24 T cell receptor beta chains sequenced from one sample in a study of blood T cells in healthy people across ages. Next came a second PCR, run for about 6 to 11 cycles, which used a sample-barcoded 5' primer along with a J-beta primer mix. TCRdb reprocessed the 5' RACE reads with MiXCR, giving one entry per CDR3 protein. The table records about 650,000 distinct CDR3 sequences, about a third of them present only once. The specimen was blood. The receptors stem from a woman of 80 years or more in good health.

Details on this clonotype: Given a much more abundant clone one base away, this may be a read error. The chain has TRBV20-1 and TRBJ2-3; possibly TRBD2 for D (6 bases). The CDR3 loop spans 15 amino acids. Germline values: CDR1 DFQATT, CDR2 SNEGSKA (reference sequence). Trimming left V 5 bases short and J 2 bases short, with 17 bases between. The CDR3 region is CSARGGRPNTDTQYF. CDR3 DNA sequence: TGCAGTGCTCGAGGTGGGAGGCCTAACACAGATACGCAGTATTTT.

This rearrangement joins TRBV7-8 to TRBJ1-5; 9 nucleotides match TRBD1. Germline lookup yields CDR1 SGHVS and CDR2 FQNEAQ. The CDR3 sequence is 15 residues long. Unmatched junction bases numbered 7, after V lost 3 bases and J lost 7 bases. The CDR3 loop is CASSLGRQGGQPQHF. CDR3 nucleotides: TGTGCCAGCAGCTTGGGACGACAGGGGGGACAGCCCCAGCATTTT.

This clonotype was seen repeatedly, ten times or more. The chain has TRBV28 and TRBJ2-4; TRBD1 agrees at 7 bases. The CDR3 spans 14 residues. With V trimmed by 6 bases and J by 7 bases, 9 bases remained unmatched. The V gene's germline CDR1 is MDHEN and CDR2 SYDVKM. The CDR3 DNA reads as TGTGCCAGCAGCCCTGGGACAGTGGGGAACATTCAGTACTTC. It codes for CASSPGTVGNIQYF.

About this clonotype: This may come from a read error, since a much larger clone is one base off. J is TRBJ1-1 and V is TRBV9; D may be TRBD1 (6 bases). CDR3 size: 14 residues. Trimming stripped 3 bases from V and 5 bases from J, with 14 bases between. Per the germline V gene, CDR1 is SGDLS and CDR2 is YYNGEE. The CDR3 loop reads CASSATLGGTEAFF. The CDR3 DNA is TGTGCCAGCAGCGCGACCCTAGGGGGGACTGAAGCTTTCTTT.

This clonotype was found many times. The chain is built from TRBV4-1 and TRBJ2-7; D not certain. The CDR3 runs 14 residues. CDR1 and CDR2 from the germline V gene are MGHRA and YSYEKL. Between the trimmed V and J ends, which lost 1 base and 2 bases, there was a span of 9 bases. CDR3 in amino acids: CASSQVIGPYEQYF. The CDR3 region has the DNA TGCGCCAGCAGCCAAGTGATAGGGCCCTACGAGCAGTACTTC.

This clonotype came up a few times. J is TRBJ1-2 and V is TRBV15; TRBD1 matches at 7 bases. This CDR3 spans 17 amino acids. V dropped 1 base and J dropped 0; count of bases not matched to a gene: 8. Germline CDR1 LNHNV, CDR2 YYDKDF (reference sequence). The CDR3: CATSRGSRDSTNYGYTF. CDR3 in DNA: TGTGCCACCAGCAGAGGGTCCCGGGACAGTACTAACTATGGCTACACCTTC.

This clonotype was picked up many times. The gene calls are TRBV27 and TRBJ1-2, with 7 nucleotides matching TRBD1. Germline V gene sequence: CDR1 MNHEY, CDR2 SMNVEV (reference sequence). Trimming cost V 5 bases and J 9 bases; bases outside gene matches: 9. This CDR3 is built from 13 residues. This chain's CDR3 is CASSTTGTGSYTF. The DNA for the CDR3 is TGTGCCAGCAGTACGACAGGGACGGGTAGCTACACCTTC.

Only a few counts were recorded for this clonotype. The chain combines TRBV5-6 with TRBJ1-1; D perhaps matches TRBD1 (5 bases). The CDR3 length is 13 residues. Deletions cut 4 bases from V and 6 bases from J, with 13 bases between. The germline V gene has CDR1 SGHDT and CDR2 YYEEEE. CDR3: CASSVPGRPEAFF. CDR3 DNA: TGTGCCAGCAGCGTTCCGGGACGGCCTGAAGCTTTCTTT.

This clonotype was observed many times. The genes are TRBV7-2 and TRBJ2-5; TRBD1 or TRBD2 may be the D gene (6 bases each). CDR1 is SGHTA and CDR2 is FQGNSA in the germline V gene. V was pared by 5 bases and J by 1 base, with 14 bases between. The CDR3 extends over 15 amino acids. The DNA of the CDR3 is TGTGCCAGCAGCCGACAGGTCGGGGGCCAAGAGACCCAGTACTTC. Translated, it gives CASSRQVGGQETQYF.

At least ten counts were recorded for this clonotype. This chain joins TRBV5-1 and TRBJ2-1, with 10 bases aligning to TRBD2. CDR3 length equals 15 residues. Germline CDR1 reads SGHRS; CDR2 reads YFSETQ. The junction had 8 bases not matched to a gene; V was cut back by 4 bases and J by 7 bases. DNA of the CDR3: TGCGCCAGCAGCCTAGCGGGGGCCAGGGTTAATGAGCAGTTCTTC. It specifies CASSLAGARVNEQFF.

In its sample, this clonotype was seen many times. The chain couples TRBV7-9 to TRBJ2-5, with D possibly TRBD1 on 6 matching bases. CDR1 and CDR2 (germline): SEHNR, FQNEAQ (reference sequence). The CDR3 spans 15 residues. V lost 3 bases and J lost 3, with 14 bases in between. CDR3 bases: TGTGCCAGCAGCTTGGGGTTGGGGGCCGAAGAGACCCAGTACTTC. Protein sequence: CASSLGLGAEETQYF.

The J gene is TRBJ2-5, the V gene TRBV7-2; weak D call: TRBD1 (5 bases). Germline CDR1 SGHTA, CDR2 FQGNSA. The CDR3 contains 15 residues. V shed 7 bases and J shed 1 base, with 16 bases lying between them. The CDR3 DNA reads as TGTGCCAGCACCCAAAGTGGCAGGGCCCAAGAGACCCAGTACTTC. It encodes CASTQSGRAQETQYF.

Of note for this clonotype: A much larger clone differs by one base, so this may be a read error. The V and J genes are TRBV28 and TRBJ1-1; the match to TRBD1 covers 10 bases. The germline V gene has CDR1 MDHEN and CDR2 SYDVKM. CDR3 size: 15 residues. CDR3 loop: CACSSPGQGTTEAFF. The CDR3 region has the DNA TGTGCCTGCAGCTCACCGGGACAGGGGACCACTGAAGCTTTCTTT.

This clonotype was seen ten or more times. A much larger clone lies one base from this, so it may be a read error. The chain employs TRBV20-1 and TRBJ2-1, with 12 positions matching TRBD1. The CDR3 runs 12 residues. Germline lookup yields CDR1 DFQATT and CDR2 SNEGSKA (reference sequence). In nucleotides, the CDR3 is TGCAGGGCTGGGGACAGGGGGCTTGAGCAGTTCTTC. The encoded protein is CRAGDRGLEQFF.

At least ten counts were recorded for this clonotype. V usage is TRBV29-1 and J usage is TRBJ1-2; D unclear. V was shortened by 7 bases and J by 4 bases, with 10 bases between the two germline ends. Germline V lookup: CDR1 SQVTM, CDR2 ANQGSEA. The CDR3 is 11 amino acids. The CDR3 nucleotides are TGCAGCGCTGGACGGACCTATGGCTACACCTTC. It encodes CSAGRTYGYTF.

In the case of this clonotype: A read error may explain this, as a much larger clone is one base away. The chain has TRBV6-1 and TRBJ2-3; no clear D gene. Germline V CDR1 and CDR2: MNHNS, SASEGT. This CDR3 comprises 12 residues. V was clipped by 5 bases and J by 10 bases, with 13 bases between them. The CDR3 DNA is TGTGCCAGCAGTAAAGGACGGAGCGCGCAGTATTTT. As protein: CASSKGRSAQYF.

CDR3 sequence (DNA): TGTGCCAGCAGTTCGGGACAGGATAATGGCTACACCTTC. Translated, it gives CASSSGQDNGYTF. J is TRBJ1-2 and V is TRBV28; 8 bases are a match to TRBD1. The CDR3 has 13 residues. With 4 bases clipped from V and 6 bases from J, the junction kept 4 bases outside the gene matches. Germline-derived CDR1 and CDR2 are MDHEN and SYDVKM.

The CDR3: CASGTRGGEKLFF. CDR3 bases: TGTGCCAGTGGGACCCGAGGGGGAGAAAAACTGTTTTTT. The gene calls are TRBV19 and TRBJ1-4; possible D gene TRBD1, 6 bases. CDR1 LNHDA and CDR2 SQIVND come from the germline V gene (reference sequence). Deletions cut 8 bases from V and 8 bases from J, with 15 bases between. CDR3 length: 13 residues. The variable domain in full, with the rest retrieved from reference TRBV19 and TRBJ1-4, is DGGITQSPKYLFRKEGQNVTLSCEQNLNHDAMYWYRQDPGQGLRLIYYSQIVNDFQKGDIAEGYSVSREKKESFPLTVTSAQKNPTAFYLCASGTRGGEKLFFGSGTQLSVL.

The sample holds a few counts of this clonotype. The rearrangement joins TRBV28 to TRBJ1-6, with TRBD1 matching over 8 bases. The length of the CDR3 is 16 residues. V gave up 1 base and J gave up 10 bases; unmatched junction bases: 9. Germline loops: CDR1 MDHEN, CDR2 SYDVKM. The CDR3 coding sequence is TGTGCCAGCAGTTTATCGGTCAGGGGGCGTTTATCACCCCTCCACTTT. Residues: CASSLSVRGRLSPLHF.

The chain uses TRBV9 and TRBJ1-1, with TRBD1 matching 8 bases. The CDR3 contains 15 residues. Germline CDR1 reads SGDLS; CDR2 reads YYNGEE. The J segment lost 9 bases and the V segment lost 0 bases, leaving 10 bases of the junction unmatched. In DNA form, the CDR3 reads TGTGCCAGCAGCGTAGAAGTCGGCCCCAGGGGGCAAGCTTTCTTT. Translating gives CASSVEVGPRGQAFF.

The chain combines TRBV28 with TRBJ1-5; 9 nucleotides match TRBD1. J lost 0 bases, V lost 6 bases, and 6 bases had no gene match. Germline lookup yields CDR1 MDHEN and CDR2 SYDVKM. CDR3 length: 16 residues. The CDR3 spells CASRTGTGYSNQPQHF. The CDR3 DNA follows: TGTGCCAGCAGAACCGGGACAGGGTATAGCAATCAGCCCCAGCATTTT.

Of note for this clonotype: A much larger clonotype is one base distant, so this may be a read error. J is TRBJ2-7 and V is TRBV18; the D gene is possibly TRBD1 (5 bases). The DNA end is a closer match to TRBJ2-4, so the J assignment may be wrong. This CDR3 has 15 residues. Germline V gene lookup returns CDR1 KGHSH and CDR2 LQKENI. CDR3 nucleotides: TGTGCCAGCTCACCAAACAGGCAGGGCAAAAACATTCAGTACTTC. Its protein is CASSPNRQGKNIQYF.

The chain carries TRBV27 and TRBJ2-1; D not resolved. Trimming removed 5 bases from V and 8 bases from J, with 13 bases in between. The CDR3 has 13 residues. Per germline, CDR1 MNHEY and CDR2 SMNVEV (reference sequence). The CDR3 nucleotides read TGTGCCAGCAGTAACATGGCCCCCCATGAGCAGTTCTTC. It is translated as CASSNMAPHEQFF.

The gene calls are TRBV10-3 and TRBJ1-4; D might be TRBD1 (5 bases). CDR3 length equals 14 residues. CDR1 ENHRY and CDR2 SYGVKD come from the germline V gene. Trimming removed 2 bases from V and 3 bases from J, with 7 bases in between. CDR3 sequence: CAISETGANEKLFF. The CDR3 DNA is TGTGCCATCAGTGAGACGGGGGCTAATGAAAAACTGTTTTTT.